Listed below are T cell receptor beta chains from one sample, sequenced in a study of cytomegalovirus exposure and HLA in healthy donors. Sequencing was performed with immunoSEQ multiplex PCR; in TCRdb, only in-frame clones are kept and a portion is missing. The table lists about 160,000 clones, approximately 78% of them singletons, with 0.9% to 1% in the top ten. The sample consisted of PBMCs. The receptors derive from a girl aged 2 to 10 in good health and CMV-seropositive. Each CDR3 is given with its conserved first and last residue. The order of the fields is CDR3 length, J gene, V gene, clone size, D gene, CDR3 DNA, CDR3 protein. A D gene is named only where the DNA matches it firmly. Not every row has a clone size; where given, it reads once, few, many or a size class.

15 | TRBJ2-5 | TRBV6-1 | . | TRBD1 | TGTGCCAGCAGTTTACGACAGGGGGCACAAGAGACCCAGTACTTC | CASSLRQGAQETQYF
14 | TRBJ1-1 | TRBV7-9 | . | TRBD1 | TGTGCCAGCAGCTTTACAGGGGCCGGCACTGAAGCTTTCTTT | CASSFTGAGTEAFF
17 | TRBJ2-7 | TRBV6-1 | . | TRBD2 | TGTGCCAGCAGTGAATGGACTAGCGGGAGATCTCCCTACGAGCAGTACTTC | CASSEWTSGRSPYEQYF
13 | TRBJ2-7 | TRBV7-8 | . | . | TGTGCCAGCAGCTACCTAGGCTCCTACGAGCAGTACTTC | CASSYLGSYEQYF
13 | TRBJ2-1 | TRBV29-1 | . | TRBD1 | TGCAGCGTGGACCGGGACAGATCCAATGAGCAGTTCTTC | CSVDRDRSNEQFF
16 | TRBJ2-7 | TRBV11-2 | . | TRBD2 | TGTGCCAGCAGCTTAGGGGGGGGGACTAGCGTATACGAGCAGTACTTC | CASSLGGGTSVYEQYF
16 | TRBJ2-3 | TRBV10-3 | . | TRBD2 | TGTGCCATCAAGGGGGCTAGCGGGAGGGCAGCAGATACGCAGTATTTT | CAIKGASGRAADTQYF
13 | TRBJ1-1 | TRBV29-1 | . | . | TGCAGCGTCTCTGAAGGGAGGAACACTGAAGCTTTCTTT | CSVSEGRNTEAFF
16 | TRBJ2-3 | TRBV4-1 | . | . | TGCGCCAGCAGCCCGATCGGACTTTCTAGCACAGATACGCAGTATTTT | CASSPIGLSSTDTQYF
15 | TRBJ2-5 | TRBV6-1 | . | . | TGTGCCACCAGGCCCCAGACACTTCTCACGGAGACCCAGTACTTC | CATRPQTLLTETQYF
16 | TRBJ2-3 | TRBV28 | . | TRBD1 | TGTGCCAGCAGTTTGGTACAGGGGCCAAGCACAGATACGCAGTATTTT | CASSLVQGPSTDTQYF
17 | TRBJ2-4 | TRBV4-1 | few | TRBD2 | TGCGCCAGCAGCCAAGCTGGGCTAGCGGGAGGATCTTACATTCAGTACTTC | CASSQAGLAGGSYIQYF
13 | TRBJ2-5 | TRBV30 | . | . | TGTGCCTGGAGTGTCGCTAGTGGGGAGACCCAGTACTTC | CAWSVASGETQYF
13 | TRBJ2-5 | TRBV19 | . | . | TGTGCCAGTAGTATGAGGGACCAAGAGACCCAGTACTTC | CASSMRDQETQYF
11 | TRBJ2-7 | TRBV6-5 | . | . | TGTGCCAGCAGAACGACAGGCGAGCAGTACTTC | CASRTTGEQYF
16 | TRBJ2-3 | TRBV19 | . | TRBD2 | TGTGCCAGTAGTGGTGGACTAGCCTTACGCACAGATACGCAGTATTTT | CASSGGLALRTDTQYF
15 | TRBJ1-2 | TRBV4-1 | . | . | TGCGCCAGCAGCCAAGTTGGGGCAGAGAACTATGGCTACACCTTC | CASSQVGAENYGYTF
15 | TRBJ1-2 | TRBV19 | . | . | TGTGCCAGTAGTAGAGCCAGGGTAACTAACTATGGCTACACCTTC | CASSRARVTNYGYTF
13 | TRBJ2-6 | TRBV30 | . | . | TGTGCCTGTAAATTCTCTGGGGCCAACGTCCTGACTTTC | CACKFSGANVLTF
14 | TRBJ2-1 | TRBV6-4 | once | TRBD2 | TGTGCCAGCAGTGAGCGGGAGGGGTACAATGAGCAGTTCTTC | CASSEREGYNEQFF
17 | TRBJ2-2 | TRBV4-1 | . | TRBD2 | TGCGCCAGCAGCCAAGAATTCGTCGGGAGGGCCGTCGGGGAGCTGTTTTTT | CASSQEFVGRAVGELFF
17 | TRBJ1-1 | TRBV15 | few | TRBD1 | TGTGCCACCAGCAGAAGGCGCCGGGACAGGGGGCGTCAAGGGGCTTTCTTT | CATSRRRRDRGRQGAFF
13 | TRBJ2-5 | TRBV2 | . | . | TGTGCCAGCAGTGAGTCTCGTAGAGCCAGGCAGTACTTC | CASSESRRARQYF
12 | TRBJ2-3 | TRBV29-1 | . | . | TGCAGCGTTGAAGATCACACAGATACGCAGTATTTT | CSVEDHTDTQYF
15 | TRBJ1-4 | TRBV2 | . | TRBD1 | TGTGCCAGCAGGGATCCGAGGGGGCAGGATGAAAAACTGTTTTTT | CASRDPRGQDEKLFF
17 | TRBJ2-2 | TRBV28 | . | . | TGTGCCAGCAGTTTACTACAGGGGAGGTATCTTGCCGGGGAGCTGTTTTTT | CASSLLQGRYLAGELFF
12 | TRBJ2-2 | TRBV29-1 | . | . | TGCAGCGTTGCCAGGGTGTCCGGGGAGCTGTTTTTT | CSVARVSGELFF
15 | TRBJ2-3 | TRBV29-1 | . | . | TGCAGCGTTGTTAACAGGGCCTTGGGCACAGATACGCAGTATTTT | CSVVNRALGTDTQYF
13 | TRBJ2-5 | TRBV10-3 | . | . | TGTGCCATCAGACCGGGAGAAGCGGAGACCCAGTACTTC | CAIRPGEAETQYF
14 | TRBJ1-2 | TRBV28 | . | TRBD1 | TGTGCCAGCAGTTTGCCCGGGACAGGGAAAGGCTACACCTTC | CASSLPGTGKGYTF
15 | TRBJ2-7 | TRBV15 | few | TRBD1 | TGTGCCACCAGCAGAGATCTATTAACAGGGGACGAGCAGTACTTC | CATSRDLLTGDEQYF
15 | TRBJ2-5 | TRBV7-9 | . | . | TGTGCCAGCACCGCCTCGGGACACCTTCAAGAGACCCAGTACTTC | CASTASGHLQETQYF
14 | TRBJ1-2 | TRBV15 | . | . | TGTGCCACCACCCGAACCGAGCCAGGCTATGGCTACACCTTC | CATTRTEPGYGYTF
16 | TRBJ2-3 | TRBV6-5 | . | . | TGTGCCAGCAGTTACTCTAGGGGGTTGATCACAGATACGCAGTATTTT | CASSYSRGLITDTQYF
16 | TRBJ2-3 | TRBV30 | . | TRBD2 | TGTGCCTGGACGGCGGGAGGGGCCCTCAGCACAGATACGCAGTATTTT | CAWTAGGALSTDTQYF
15 | TRBJ1-1 | TRBV21-1 | few | . | TGTGCCAGCAGCAAAGCTGGACAGGCGAACACTGAAGCTTTCTTT | CASSKAGQANTEAFF
16 | TRBJ2-1 | TRBV4-1 | . | . | TGCGCCAGCAGCCGGCCTGATTCTAGCTCCTACAATGAGCAGTTCTTC | CASSRPDSSSYNEQFF
13 | TRBJ1-2 | TRBV2 | . | . | TGTGCCAGCAGTGAGGAGGGTGACTATGGCTACACCTTC | CASSEEGDYGYTF
12 | TRBJ2-5 | TRBV5-1 | . | . | TGCGCCAGCAGCCAGGGCCAAGAGACCCAGTACTTC | CASSQGQETQYF
13 | TRBJ1-2 | TRBV15 | . | . | TGTGCCACCAGCAGAGGTCTGCTTCGGGGCTACACCTTC | CATSRGLLRGYTF
14 | TRBJ1-1 | TRBV2 | . | . | TGTGCCAGCAGTCTACAGGGTTTGAACACTGAAGCTTTCTTT | CASSLQGLNTEAFF
15 | TRBJ2-3 | TRBV30 | . | TRBD2 | TGTGCCTGGAGTGGTCGGACTAGCGGGAGGTATACGCAGTATTTT | CAWSGRTSGRYTQYF